One and the same sample provided the 24 T cell receptor beta chains below, sequenced in a study of early T cells in non-severe SARS-CoV-2 infection (dated by TCRdb to the early 2020s). Receptors were amplified or captured by 5' RACE. The listed sequencing device is NextSeq 500. TCRdb reprocessed the public reads (quality trimming at Q25 with fastp, clone calling with MiXCR) and kept in-frame beta chains. Every entry covers one CDR3 protein and lists the most common genes and DNA from its rows. The sample includes fewer than 100,000 distinct CDR3 sequences, with under 15% observed a single time. The ten largest clonotypes hold approximately 2% of the sample. Material for sequencing was whole blood. The receptors were sampled from an adult who was a healthcare worker with PCR-confirmed SARS-CoV-2 infection or an uninfected control (not recorded which).

In its sample, this clonotype was seen a few times. The rearrangement links TRBV29-1 to TRBJ2-1; either TRBD1 or TRBD2 may supply D (5 bases each). Between the trimmed V and J ends, which lost 6 bases and 3 bases, there was a span of 9 bases. The length of the CDR3 is 12 residues. Looked up from germline, CDR1 is SQVTM and CDR2 is ANQGSEA. DNA of the CDR3: TGCAGCGTGGGGGTAAACTACAATGAGCAGTTCTTC. Translating it yields CSVGVNYNEQFF.

The table lists this clonotype with many counts. The rearrangement links TRBV28 to TRBJ2-7; 7 positions agree with TRBD1. The CDR3 sequence is 12 residues long. Trimming removed 6 bases from V and 5 bases from J; junction bases left unmatched: 4. CDR1 MDHEN and CDR2 SYDVKM come from the germline V gene. CDR3 region: CASRQGLDEQYF. The DNA for the CDR3 is TGTGCCAGCAGACAGGGGTTGGACGAGCAGTACTTC.

The chain recombines TRBV28 with TRBJ1-3; a weak D match, TRBD1 (5 bases). Deletions cut 3 bases from V and 4 bases from J, with 10 bases between. The CDR3 is 14 amino acids. From germline, CDR1 is MDHEN and CDR2 SYDVKM. The CDR3 DNA follows: TGTGCCAGCAGTTTCAGGGCTCCAGGAAACACCATATATTTT. This codes for CASSFRAPGNTIYF.

In its sample, this clonotype was seen a few times. The J gene is TRBJ1-5, the V gene TRBV20-1, with D possibly TRBD1 on 5 matching bases. The CDR3 length is 15 residues. V was pared by 3 bases and J by 1 base, with 13 bases between. The germline V gene has CDR1 DFQATT and CDR2 SNEGSKA (reference sequence). The CDR3, as DNA: TGCAGTGCTAGGGTGGCCGGGGGGAGCAATCAGCCCCAGCATTTT. This translates into CSARVAGGSNQPQHF.

This clonotype has a handful of counts. V gene TRBV27 combines with J gene TRBJ1-6; perhaps TRBD1 as D (6 bases). Germline V gene lookup returns CDR1 MNHEY and CDR2 SMNVEV (reference sequence). The germline V and J ends were trimmed by 3 bases and 6 bases, with 9 bases remaining between them. This CDR3 comprises 14 residues. This CDR3 is CASSLWDTNSPLHF. In DNA, the CDR3 is TGTGCCAGCAGTTTGTGGGACACTAATTCACCCCTCCACTTT.

This clonotype was picked up a small number of times. V gene TRBV11-2 combines with J gene TRBJ2-3, with a weak D call TRBD2 (5 bases). V lost 6 bases to trimming and J lost 6 bases, with 7 bases between them. The CDR3 is 11 amino acids. The germline CDR1 and CDR2 sequences are SGHAT and FQNNGV. Here the CDR3 reads CASRTGDTQYF. CDR3 in DNA: TGTGCCAGCAGGACGGGGGATACGCAGTATTTT.

In this sample, this clonotype turned up a few times. This chain connects TRBV5-1 to TRBJ2-1, with 10 bases identical to TRBD1. The CDR3 spans 16 residues. CDR1 is SGHRS, CDR2 YFSETQ, per germline. V lost 4 bases, J lost 0 bases, and 4 bases stayed unmatched. The DNA for the CDR3 is TGCGCCAGCAGCATGGGGGACAGGGGCTCCTACAATGAGCAGTTCTTC. Amino acid sequence: CASSMGDRGSYNEQFF.

The chain carries TRBV20-1 and TRBJ2-7, with TRBD2 identical over 9 bases. Germline V gene sequence: CDR1 DFQATT, CDR2 SNEGSKA (reference sequence). V shed 2 bases, J shed 1 base, and the junction held 3 bases outside the gene matches. There are 14 residues in the CDR3. CDR3 sequence (DNA): TGCAGTGCTAGACTAGCGGGGCCGTCCTACGAGCAGTACTTC. Translation: CSARLAGPSYEQYF.

Comments on this clonotype: A much larger clone differs by one base, so this may be a read error. The CDR3 reads CANSHRTVNTGELFF. CDR3 DNA: TGTGCCAACAGCCACCGGACAGTCAACACCGGGGAGCTGTTTTTT. The chain has TRBV5-5 and TRBJ2-2; D might be TRBD1 (6 bases). The CDR3 is made up of 15 amino acids. Germline V CDR1 and CDR2: SGHKS, YYEKEE (reference sequence).

There are a few counts of this clonotype. In this CDR3 the conserved last residue, phenylalanine or tryptophan, is missing, so a read error is likely. V and J are TRBV6-2 or TRBV6-3 and TRBJ2-3, with 7 positions matching TRBD2. V dropped 6 bases and J dropped 10; count of bases not matched to a gene: 7. This CDR3 is 12 amino acids long. Germline V gene data show CDR1 as MNHEY and CDR2 as SVGEGT. DNA for the CDR3: TGTGCCAGCAGCCTAACTAGCGCTCCGCAGTATTCT. It specifies CASSLTSAPQYS.

The rearrangement joins TRBV4-1 to TRBJ2-2, with a weak D call TRBD2 (6 bases). The ends were cut back, 5 bases at V and 0 bases at J, with 13 bases in the middle. CDR3 size: 16 residues. CDR1 MGHRA and CDR2 YSYEKL come from the germline V gene. CDR3 sequence: CASSGLRGTNTGELFF. The CDR3 nucleotides read TGCGCCAGCAGCGGACTACGGGGGACGAACACCGGGGAGCTGTTTTTT.

The table lists this clonotype with many counts. The chain recombines TRBV9 with TRBJ2-7, with 15 bases aligning to TRBD2. The trim removed 0 bases at V and 5 bases at J, leaving 3 bases unmatched. The CDR3 covers 16 residues. Germline loops: CDR1 SGDLS, CDR2 YYNGEE. In nucleotides, the CDR3 is TGTGCCAGCAGCGTAGGGACTAGCGGGGGGGTGGACGAGCAGTACTTC. Its protein is CASSVGTSGGVDEQYF.

This clonotype was observed many times. The genes are TRBV7-9 and TRBJ1-6; unclear D gene. CDR3 length: 14 amino acids. Germline CDR1 is SEHNR and CDR2 is FQNEAQ (reference sequence). The V end was cut by 1 base, the J end by 10 bases, with 11 bases between. The DNA of the CDR3 is TGTGCCAGCAGCTTAGAAACAAAAGGGTCACCCCTCCACTTT. Protein product: CASSLETKGSPLHF.

This clonotype appeared a few times. The chain couples TRBV19 to TRBJ2-2; 9 positions match TRBD1. Per the germline V gene, CDR1 is LNHDA and CDR2 is SQIVND (reference sequence). The CDR3 extends over 16 amino acids. Trimming took 10 bases from V and 6 from J; bases not matched to a gene: 15. As DNA, the CDR3 is TGTGCCACCCTTTCAACCGGGACAGGGTATCCCGGGGAGCTGTTTTTT. Translated, it gives CATLSTGTGYPGELFF.

The rearrangement links TRBV6-2 or TRBV6-3 to TRBJ1-2; D remains unclear. Germline V lookup: CDR1 MNHEY, CDR2 SVGEGT. V lost 3 bases, J lost 8 bases, and 19 bases lay in between. The CDR3 has 15 amino acids. The CDR3 DNA follows: TGTGCCAGCAGTTATAAGGGTCCCGAACGCGGCGGCTACACCTTC. Encoded protein: CASSYKGPERGGYTF.

This clonotype has a count of ten or more. The genes are TRBV7-9 and TRBJ1-1; D gene unclear. Per the germline V gene, CDR1 is SEHNR and CDR2 is FQNEAQ (reference sequence). The CDR3 consists of 15 residues. V lost 1 base and J 0 bases, leaving 9 bases between the germline ends. CDR3 coding DNA: TGTGCCAGCAGCTTAGTGGCGGTCCTGAACACTGAAGCTTTCTTT. It is translated as CASSLVAVLNTEAFF.

The sample holds many counts of this clonotype. The chain recombines TRBV18 with TRBJ2-5; D ambiguous. CDR1 is KGHSH and CDR2 is LQKENI in the germline V gene. The V and J ends lost 2 bases and 0 bases respectively, with 10 bases between them. CDR3 length equals 15 residues. The CDR3 nucleotides are TGTGCCAGCTCACCAGATCGGGCCTACCAAGAGACCCAGTACTTC. This sequence encodes CASSPDRAYQETQYF.

The sample holds a few counts of this clonotype. The chain has TRBV10-1 and TRBJ2-3; perhaps TRBD2 as D (5 bases). The germline V gene has CDR1 WNHNN and CDR2 SYGVQD (reference sequence). V was pared by 0 bases and J by 1 base, with 11 bases between. The CDR3 runs to 16 residues. The CDR3 loop reads CASSESRLAGTDTQYF. DNA of the CDR3: TGCGCCAGCAGTGAGTCAAGGCTAGCAGGCACAGATACGCAGTATTTT.

This clonotype was detected many times. V is TRBV29-1 and J is TRBJ1-2; 7 bases line up with TRBD1. Germline V gene sequence: CDR1 SQVTM, CDR2 ANQGSEA. V shed 2 bases, J shed 4 bases, and the junction held 13 bases outside the gene matches. CDR3 length equals 16 residues. CDR3 in amino acids: CSVELGIAGGRYGYTF. CDR3 coding DNA: TGCAGCGTTGAACTGGGTATCGCAGGGGGTCGCTATGGCTACACCTTC.

The sample holds many counts of this clonotype. The J gene is TRBJ2-5, the V gene TRBV10-3, with D perhaps matching TRBD1 (6 bases). The CDR3 sequence is 13 residues long. Germline lookup yields CDR1 ENHRY and CDR2 SYGVKD. V was pared by 4 bases and J by 2 bases, with 8 bases between. CDR3 nucleotide sequence: TGTGCCATCAGTGCAGGGGCACAAGAGACCCAGTACTTC. Protein product: CAISAGAQETQYF.

The table lists this clonotype with a few counts. The chain uses TRBV28 and TRBJ2-1; D perhaps matches TRBD1 (5 bases). CDR3 length equals 14 residues. V gave up 8 bases and J gave up 2 bases, with 13 bases separating them. Looked up from germline, CDR1 is MDHEN and CDR2 is SYDVKM. The CDR3 here is CASHGATAYNEQFF. Here the CDR3 DNA reads TGTGCCAGCCATGGGGCGACAGCCTACAATGAGCAGTTCTTC.

This clonotype occurred many times. V usage is TRBV3-1 and J usage is TRBJ2-1; D remains ambiguous. The V end was cut by 0 bases, the J end by 6 bases, with 9 bases between. The CDR3 is 14 residues long. The germline V gene has CDR1 LGHDT and CDR2 YNNKEL (reference sequence). Here the CDR3 reads CASSQEPFSNEQFF. The DNA of the CDR3 is TGTGCCAGCAGCCAAGAGCCCTTTTCCAATGAGCAGTTCTTC.

This clonotype was detected only a few times. The CDR3, as DNA: TGTGCCAGCAGCGCCTACGAGCAGTACTTC. It specifies CASSAYEQYF. This chain uses TRBV6-1 with TRBJ2-7, with no clear D. Trimming cost V 6 bases and J 2 bases, with 2 bases left between them. The V gene's germline CDR1 is MNHNS and CDR2 SASEGT. The CDR3 has 10 amino acids.

This clonotype turned up a few times. The genes are TRBV7-6 and TRBJ1-1, with D perhaps matching TRBD1 (5 bases). CDR3 length equals 13 residues. The germline V and J ends were trimmed by 6 bases and 2 bases, with 10 bases remaining between them. The germline gives CDR1 SGHVS, CDR2 FNYEAQ. CDR3 nucleotide sequence: TGTGCCAGCAGGGGGGAAGGAAACACTGAAGCTTTCTTT. This gives the protein CASRGEGNTEAFF.